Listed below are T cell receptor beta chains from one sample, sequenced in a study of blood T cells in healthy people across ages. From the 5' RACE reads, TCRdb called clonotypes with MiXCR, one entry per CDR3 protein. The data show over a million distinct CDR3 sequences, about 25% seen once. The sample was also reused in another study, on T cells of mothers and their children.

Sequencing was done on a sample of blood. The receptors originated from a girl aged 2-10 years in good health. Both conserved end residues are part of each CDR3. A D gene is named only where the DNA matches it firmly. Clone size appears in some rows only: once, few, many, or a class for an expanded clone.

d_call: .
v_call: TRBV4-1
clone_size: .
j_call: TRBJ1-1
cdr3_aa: CASSQERARQLNTEAFF
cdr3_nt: TGCGCCAGCAGCCAAGAGAGGGCTAGGCAGCTAAACACTGAAGCTTTCTTT

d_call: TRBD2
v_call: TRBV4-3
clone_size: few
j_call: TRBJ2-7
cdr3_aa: CASSRGLVSPTLAEQYF
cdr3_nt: TGCGCCAGCAGCCGGGGACTAGTCAGCCCGACCCTAGCCGAGCAGTACTTC

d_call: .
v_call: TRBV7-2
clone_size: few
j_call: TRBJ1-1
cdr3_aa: CASSSGWATEAFF
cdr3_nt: TGTGCCAGCAGCTCCGGTTGGGCCACTGAAGCTTTCTTT

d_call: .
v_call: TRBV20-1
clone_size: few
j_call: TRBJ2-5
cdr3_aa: CSARGSPFYKQYF
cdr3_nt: TGCAGTGCTAGAGGATCACCTTTCTACAAGCAGTACTTC

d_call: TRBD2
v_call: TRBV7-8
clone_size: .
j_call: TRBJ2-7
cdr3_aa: CASSLDTGLAVYEQYF
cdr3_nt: TGTGCCAGCAGCTTAGATACCGGACTAGCGGTATACGAGCAGTACTTC

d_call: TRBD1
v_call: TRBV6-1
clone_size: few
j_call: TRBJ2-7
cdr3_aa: CASPGTERYEQYF
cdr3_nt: TGTGCCAGCCCCGGGACAGAACGATACGAGCAGTACTTC

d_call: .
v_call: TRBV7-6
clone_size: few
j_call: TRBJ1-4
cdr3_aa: CASSSPDSNEKLFF
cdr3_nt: TGTGCCAGCAGCTCACCGGACAGTAATGAAAAACTGTTTTTT

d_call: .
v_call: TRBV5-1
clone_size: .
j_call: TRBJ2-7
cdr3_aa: CASSLQRNYEQYF
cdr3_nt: TGCGCCAGCAGCTTGCAACGGAATTACGAGCAGTACTTC

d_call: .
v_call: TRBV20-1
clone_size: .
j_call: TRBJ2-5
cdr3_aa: CSARDSRGGETQYF
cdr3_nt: TGCAGTGCTAGAGATAGCAGGGGGGGGGAGACCCAGTACTTC

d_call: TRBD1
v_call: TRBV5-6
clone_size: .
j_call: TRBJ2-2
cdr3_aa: CASRTAGTGRAGELFF
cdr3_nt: TGTGCCAGCAGAACGGCGGGGACAGGGAGGGCCGGGGAGCTGTTTTTT

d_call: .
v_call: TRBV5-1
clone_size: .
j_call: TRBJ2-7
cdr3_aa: CATEGDEQYF
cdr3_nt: TGCGCCACCGAGGGGGACGAGCAGTACTTC

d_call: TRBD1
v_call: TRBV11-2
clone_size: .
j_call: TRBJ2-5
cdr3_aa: CASSRPGTDKFF
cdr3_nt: TGTGCCAGCAGCCGCCCTGGGACAGATAAATTCTTC

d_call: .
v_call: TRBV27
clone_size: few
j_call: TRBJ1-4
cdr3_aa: CASSLDGREREKLFF
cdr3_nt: TGTGCCAGCAGTTTAGATGGCAGGGAGAGAGAAAAACTGTTTTTT

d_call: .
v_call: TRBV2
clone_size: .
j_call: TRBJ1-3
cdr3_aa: CASVGNAGNTIYF
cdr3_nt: TGTGCCAGCGTGGGTAATGCTGGAAACACCATATATTTT

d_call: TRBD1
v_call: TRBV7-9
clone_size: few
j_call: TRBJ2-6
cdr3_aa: CASSFPHSGGPGANVLTF
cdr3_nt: TGTGCCAGCAGCTTCCCTCACTCAGGGGGCCCCGGGGCCAACGTCCTGACTTTC

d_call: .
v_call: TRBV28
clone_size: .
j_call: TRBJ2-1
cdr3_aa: CASTDRPSSYNEQFF
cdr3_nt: TGTGCCAGCACCGACAGACCGAGCTCCTACAATGAGCAGTTCTTC

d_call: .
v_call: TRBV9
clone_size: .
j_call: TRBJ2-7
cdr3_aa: CASSVEANRYEQYF
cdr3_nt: TGTGCCAGCAGCGTAGAGGCGAACCGCTACGAGCAGTACTTC

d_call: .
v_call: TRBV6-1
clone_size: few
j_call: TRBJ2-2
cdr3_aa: CASSVTGITGELFF
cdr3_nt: TGTGCCAGCAGTGTGACAGGAATCACCGGGGAGCTGTTTTTT

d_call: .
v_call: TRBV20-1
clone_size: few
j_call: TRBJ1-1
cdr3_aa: CSAVSTWNTEAFF
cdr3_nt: TGCAGTGCTGTATCGACATGGAACACTGAAGCTTTCTTT

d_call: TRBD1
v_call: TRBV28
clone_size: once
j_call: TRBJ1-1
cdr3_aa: CASSLGGSGGAEAFF
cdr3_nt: TGTGCCAGCAGCTTAGGGGGCAGTGGAGGAGCTGAAGCTTTCTTT

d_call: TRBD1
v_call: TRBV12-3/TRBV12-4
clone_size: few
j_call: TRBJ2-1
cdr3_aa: CASSLWGRGTYNEQFF
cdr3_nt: TGTGCCAGCAGTTTATGGGGCAGGGGGACCTACAATGAGCAGTTCTTC

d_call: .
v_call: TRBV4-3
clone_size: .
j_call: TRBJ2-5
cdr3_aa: CASSQNANLQETQYF
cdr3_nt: TGCGCCAGCAGCCAAAACGCCAACCTCCAAGAGACCCAGTACTTC

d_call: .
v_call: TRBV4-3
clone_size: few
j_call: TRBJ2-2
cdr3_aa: CASSLDGISNTGELFF
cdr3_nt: TGCGCCAGCAGCCTTGACGGGATATCGAACACCGGGGAGCTGTTTTTT

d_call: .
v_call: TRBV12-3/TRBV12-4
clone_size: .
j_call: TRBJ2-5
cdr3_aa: CASSTGLPQYF
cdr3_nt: TGTGCCAGCTCTACAGGGCTCCCCCAGTACTTC

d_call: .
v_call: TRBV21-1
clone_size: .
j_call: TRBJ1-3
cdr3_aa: CASSAHFNCGQRNTIYF
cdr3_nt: TGTGCCAGCAGCGCGCACTTTAACTGCGGCCAGCGAAACACCATATATTTT

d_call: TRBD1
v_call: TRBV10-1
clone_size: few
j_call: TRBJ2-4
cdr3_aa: CANPTCTGTENIQYF
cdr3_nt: TGCGCCAACCCGACCTGTACCGGGACAGAAAACATTCAGTACTTC

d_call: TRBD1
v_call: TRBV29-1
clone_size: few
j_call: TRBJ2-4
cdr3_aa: CSVEDPTGGRYIQYF
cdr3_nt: TGCAGCGTTGAAGATCCCACAGGGGGGAGATACATTCAGTACTTC

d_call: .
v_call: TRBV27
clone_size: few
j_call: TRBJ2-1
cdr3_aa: CASHRTPPSSYNEQFF
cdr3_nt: TGTGCCAGCCACAGGACTCCGCCGAGCTCCTACAATGAGCAGTTCTTC

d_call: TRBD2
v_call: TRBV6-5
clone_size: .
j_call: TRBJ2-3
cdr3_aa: CAGSYNRGEGDTQYF
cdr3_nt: TGTGCCGGCAGTTACAACCGGGGGGAGGGAGATACGCAGTATTTT

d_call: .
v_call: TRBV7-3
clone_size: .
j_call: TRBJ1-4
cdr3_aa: CASSPERGGEKLFF
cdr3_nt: TGTGCCAGCAGCCCAGAACGTGGGGGGGAAAAACTGTTTTTT

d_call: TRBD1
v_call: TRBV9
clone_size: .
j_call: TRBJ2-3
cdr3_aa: CASSEATRGPTDTQYF
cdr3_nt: TGTGCCAGCAGCGAGGCAACGAGGGGGCCCACAGATACGCAGTATTTT